The 16 T cell receptor beta chains listed next were all sequenced from one sample in a study of cytomegalovirus exposure and HLA in healthy donors. The primer mix had 60 Vbeta and 13 Jbeta primers. Sequenced by immunoSEQ multiplex PCR; TCRdb stores in-frame clones only, minus some. The sample has over 150,000 clones; around 83% are singletons. The sequenced material came from PBMCs. All receptors derive from a man aged 50 to 59 in good health and CMV-seronegative.

This clone was seen a handful of times. The rearrangement uses TRBV2 and TRBJ1-1; the D gene is possibly TRBD1 (5 bases). The V and J ends lost 3 bases and 3 bases respectively, with 8 bases between them. Germline lookup yields CDR1 SNHLY and CDR2 FYNNEI. The CDR3 runs 13 residues. The CDR3 sequence: CASSDRTHTEAFF. CDR3 DNA sequence: TGTGCCAGCAGTGACCGGACACACACTGAAGCTTTCTTT.

V is TRBV20-1 and J is TRBJ2-7, with 8 nucleotides matching TRBD1. CDR1 DFQATT and CDR2 SNEGSKA come from the germline V gene (reference sequence). The CDR3 covers 11 residues. The CDR3 DNA is TGCAGCGTACAGGGGGGCTACGAGCAGTACTTC. It specifies CSVQGGYEQYF.

The gene calls are TRBV12-5 and TRBJ1-6, with D possibly matching TRBD1 (5 bases). The CDR3 sequence is 12 residues long. The V gene lost 6 bases and the J gene lost 9 bases, with 9 bases spanning the gap. In germline, CDR1 is LGHNT, CDR2 FRNRAP. In DNA, the CDR3 is TGTGCTAGTGGAAACGGGGGTTCACCCCTCCACTTT. This codes for CASGNGGSPLHF.

Only a few counts were recorded for this clone. The rearrangement joins TRBV6-4 to TRBJ1-6; D gene uncertain. Germline V gene lookup returns CDR1 MRHNA and CDR2 SNTAGT. The CDR3 runs 13 residues. The V gene lost 0 bases and the J gene lost 10 bases, with 7 bases spanning the gap. In DNA, the CDR3 is TGTGCCAGCAGTGACTCGATCGGGTCACCCCTCCACTTT. Amino acid sequence: CASSDSIGSPLHF.

The gene calls are TRBV19 and TRBJ2-5, with TRBD2 matching over 7 bases. The CDR3 extends over 14 amino acids. V lost 3 bases to trimming and J lost 5 bases; unmatched junction nucleotides: 6. In germline, CDR1 is LNHDA, CDR2 SQIVND (reference sequence). The CDR3 DNA sequence: TGTGCCAGTAGTATTCAAGCGGGGAGGGAGACCCAGTACTTC. Its translation is CASSIQAGRETQYF.

The V gene is TRBV4-1, the J gene TRBJ1-2, with D perhaps matching TRBD1 (6 bases). V dropped 1 base and J dropped 5 bases, with 17 bases sitting between them. CDR1 and CDR2 from the germline V gene are MGHRA and YSYEKL. This CDR3 has 16 amino acids. CDR3 region: CASSQGTAGDRYGYTF. CDR3 sequence (DNA): TGCGCCAGCAGCCAAGGGACGGCAGGGGATAGGTATGGCTACACCTTC.

This clone appeared a few times. The chain carries TRBV7-6 and TRBJ2-3; D gene ambiguous. The CDR3 spans 13 residues. Trimming stripped 4 bases from V and 3 bases from J, with 8 bases between. Germline lookup yields CDR1 SGHVS and CDR2 FNYEAQ. The CDR3: CASSYRRTDTQYF. CDR3 DNA: TGTGCCAGCAGCTATCGGCGGACAGATACGCAGTATTTT.

The chain combines TRBV7-3 with TRBJ2-7, with 8 bases identical to TRBD2. The germline gives CDR1 SGHTA, CDR2 FQGTGA. The J segment lost 2 bases and the V segment lost 5 bases, leaving 5 bases of the junction unmatched. The CDR3 runs to 14 residues. The DNA of the CDR3 is TGTGCCAGCAGCCCCGGGGGGGCGCCCTACGAGCAGTACTTC. Translating gives CASSPGGAPYEQYF.

This clone was detected once. J is TRBJ2-3 and V is TRBV7-9, with no clear D. CDR1 SEHNR and CDR2 FQNEAQ come from the germline V gene (reference sequence). The CDR3 has 13 amino acids. Trimming cost V 8 bases and J 0 bases, with 9 bases left between them. The CDR3 DNA is TGTGCCAGCGAGGCGGTGAGCACAGATACGCAGTATTTT. This encodes CASEAVSTDTQYF.

V is TRBV19 and J is TRBJ2-5, with 12 bases identical to TRBD2. The CDR3 is made up of 17 amino acids. In germline, CDR1 is LNHDA, CDR2 SQIVND (reference sequence). V lost 5 bases and J lost 4; bases outside the gene matches: 11. In DNA form, the CDR3 reads TGTGCCAGTAGTCCGCGACTAGCGGGAGTCTTTAGAGAGACCCAGTACTTC. Amino acid sequence: CASSPRLAGVFRETQYF.

The chain has TRBV11-2 and TRBJ2-7, with 7 bases that match TRBD2. The J segment lost 7 bases and the V segment lost 0 bases, leaving 6 bases of the junction unmatched. The CDR3 extends over 14 amino acids. Germline-derived CDR1 and CDR2 are SGHAT and FQNNGV. In DNA form, the CDR3 reads TGTGCCAGCAGCTTAGATCGGGGAGGGCGAGAGCAGTACTTC. Its translation: CASSLDRGGREQYF.

This chain uses TRBV5-1 with TRBJ2-1; D remains unclear. Germline V gene data show CDR1 as SGHRS and CDR2 as YFSETQ. Trimming took 1 base from V and 6 from J, leaving 14 bases between them. This CDR3 is 15 amino acids long. In DNA form, the CDR3 reads TGCGCCAGCAGCTTGTCCCTCACTTTCTCCAATGAGCAGTTCTTC. It codes for CASSLSLTFSNEQFF.

The genes are TRBV11-3 and TRBJ1-1; TRBD1 aligns across 9 bases. The CDR3 loop spans 14 amino acids. The J segment lost 4 bases and the V segment lost 5 bases, leaving 5 bases of the junction unmatched. Germline V lookup: CDR1 SGHNT, CDR2 YENEEA. CDR3: CASSTGQGSTEAFF. CDR3 DNA: TGTGCCAGCAGCACGGGACAGGGTAGCACTGAAGCTTTCTTT.

The rearrangement uses TRBV5-1 and TRBJ2-3; 14 bases line up with TRBD2. Trimming removed 5 bases from V and 3 bases from J; junction bases left unmatched: 11. The germline V gene has CDR1 SGHRS and CDR2 YFSETQ. The CDR3 runs 18 residues. CDR3 residues: CASRRGTSGSPGTDTQYF. The CDR3 bases are TGCGCCAGCAGACGCGGGACTAGCGGGAGCCCCGGAACAGATACGCAGTATTTT. Filled out from reference TRBV5-1 and TRBJ2-3, the complete variable domain reads KAGVTQTPRYLIKTRGQQVTLSCSPISGHRSVSWYQQTPGQGLQFLFEYFSETQRNKGNFPGRFSGRQFSNSRSEMNVSTLELGDSALYLCASRRGTSGSPGTDTQYFGPGTRLTVL.

The chain has TRBV2 and TRBJ1-5; TRBD1 aligns across 8 bases. V lost 6 bases, J lost 4 bases, and 8 bases stayed unmatched. CDR1 is SNHLY, CDR2 FYNNEI, per germline. This CDR3 has 15 amino acids. In DNA form, the CDR3 reads TGTGCCAGCAGGATCAGAGGACAGGGTAATCAGCCCCAGCATTTT. Translated, it gives CASRIRGQGNQPQHF.

The chain links TRBV4-3 to TRBJ1-5, with D perhaps TRBD1 (5 bases). This CDR3 contains 15 residues. Between the trimmed V and J ends, which lost 0 bases and 3 bases, there was a span of 9 bases. Germline V CDR1 and CDR2: LGHNA, YSLEER. The CDR3 protein is CASSQDRQNNQPQHF. CDR3 DNA sequence: TGCGCCAGCAGCCAAGATAGACAGAACAATCAGCCCCAGCATTTT.